This TCR beta chain was sequenced in a study of beta chain features in type 1 diabetes. Each population that was sorted was more than 95% pure. Isolated RNA was reverse transcribed in full, so expressed TCRB transcripts were sequenced. Some clones are missing from TCRdb's copy, which holds only in-frame ones; the method was immunoSEQ multiplex PCR. Here the sample spans almost 350,000 clones, 7% to 9% being singletons. Trimming at V came to 3 bases and at J to 2 bases, leaving 0 bases not matched to a gene. The V gene's germline CDR1 is SGHTA and CDR2 FQGNSA. The CDR3 length is 14 residues. A word on this clone: Since a much larger clone is just one base distant, this may be a read error. Within the sample, other DNA sequences also encode this same CDR3.

Sample: central memory CD4+ T cells from blood. The chain employs TRBV7-2 and TRBJ1-5; 8 positions agree with TRBD1. The source of this sequence is a woman under 30 in good health. As DNA, the CDR3 is TGTGCCAGCAGCTTGGGACAGGGCAATCAGCCCCAGCATTTT. Translated: CASSLGQGNQPQHF.